This TCR beta chain was retrieved from a study of molecular identifiers for immune sequencing clone quantification. Bulk TCR library preparation followed previously described methods with listed TCR primers. Via MiXCR, TCRdb re-called the PCR reads, giving one row per CDR3 protein. The repertoire holds over 550,000 distinct CDR3 sequences, with 25% as singletons. CDR1 and CDR2 (germline): LGHNA, YSLEER. The CDR3 sequence is 17 residues long. Trimming pared 0 bases from V and 5 bases from J, leaving 14 bases between. Sequencing input: naive CD8+ T cells from blood, with Jurkat cell RNA spiked in. This sample's subset: FACS-sorted CD8+CD4-CCR7+CD45RA+ naive T cells. The chain recombines TRBV4-3 with TRBJ1-6; D uncertain. The clonotype comes from a human donor in good health. Some libraries in this study had Jurkat cell RNA spiked in. CDR3 residues: CASSQDGVTANNSPLHF. As DNA, the CDR3 is TGCGCCAGCAGCCAAGACGGGGTAACAGCTAATAATTCACCCCTCCACTTT.